This T cell receptor beta chain was sequenced for a study of post-analysis software for immune sequencing data. Whole-study context: The patients showed relapsing-remitting, secondary progressive and progressive-relapsing multiple sclerosis courses.

The CDR3 extends over 15 amino acids. The ends were cut back, 1 base at V and 3 bases at J, with 15 bases in the middle. Per germline, CDR1 DFQATT and CDR2 SNEGSKA (reference sequence). Researchers reported that TCR beta cDNA libraries carried unique molecular identifiers. About 500,000 cDNA molecules were obtained per 1 to 10 million input T cells. TCRdb redid the calling of the PCR reads with MiXCR, one entry per CDR3 protein. The sample consists of about 810,000 distinct CDR3 sequences, approximately 53% of them appearing once. To note about this clonotype: Its antigen is still unknown.

Study conclusions and caveats: Patients carried roughly 5 TRBV segments more frequently than controls did, and TRBV5-6, TRBV5-1 and TRBV20-1 were among them. A significant reduction in normalized Chao1 diversity was observed in multiple sclerosis patients versus controls.

The receptor comes from a girl aged 5 to 17 with multiple sclerosis. The chain combines TRBV20-1 with TRBJ2-5; the D gene is possibly TRBD2 (5 bases). The sample consisted of blood. DNA of the CDR3: TGCAGTGCTAGAGTGGCTAGCCCCCGGGAAGAGACCCAGTACTTC. Its translation is CSARVASPREETQYF.